This TCR beta chain is from a study of T-cell memory formation after mild COVID-19. In the study overall: TCR clusters were mostly confined to one donor each.

CDR3 length equals 13 residues. Study-level findings and limits: Chiefly within CM and EM were the contracting CD4+ clones; CD8+ ones were within EMRA.

This clonotype was picked up a small number of times. Its antigen is still unknown. 5'RACE primed at constant segments yielded TCR alpha and TCR beta cDNA libraries bearing sample barcodes and UMIs. TCRdb passed the 5' RACE reads through MiXCR, listing each CDR3 protein once. This repertoire shows 200,000 to 250,000 distinct CDR3 sequences, over 9.5% found once; its top ten account for under 3.5%. The specimen was PBMCs or a T cell subset sorted from them (not recorded which). This chain uses TRBV21-1 with TRBJ1-2. TRBV21-1 is marked as a pseudogene. The source of this sequence is a young man who had mild COVID-19 (a few samples of this study predate the infection). Cell type and time point are not known. The CDR3, as DNA: TGTGCCAGCAGCAAAGTAACGAACTATGGCTACACCTTC. It translates to CASSKVTNYGYTF.